Below, one TCR beta chain is given with its context. This clonotype was detected many times. This receptor's antigen is unknown. Base qualities are missing; no much larger clone stands one base away. The data are from a study of T cell repertoires in cytomegalovirus infection (dated by TCRdb to between 2017 and 2020). For the study in its entirety: The HLA type of each donor mattered for the analysis, because public TCR beta signatures pointed to carriage of CMV infection along with the matching HLA type. Broad study findings and their caveats: The ex vivo response was dominated by HLA-C-restricted CMV-specific TCR beta clonotypes, and the single most frequent clonotype in two of eight donors was supplied by these HLA-C-restricted clonotypes. In both this cohort and an independent cohort of under 450 donors, the cumulative frequency of public TCR beta family members distinguished carriers of CMV infection plus the relevant HLA type.

Sequencing used an Illumina HiSeq 1500. TCRdb reran the public reads through fastp at Q25 and MiXCR, keeping productive beta chains. Duplicate CDR3 protein sequences are folded into a single record with the most common DNA and genes. The sample has around 130,000 distinct CDR3 sequences on record, roughly 9% of them singletons. The ten top clones hold 10% of the sample. At the junction V is shortened by 6 bases and J by 5 bases, with 17 bases in between. The CDR3, from cysteine to phenylalanine, totals 13 residues. Only the CDR3 portion is preserved as DNA: 39 bases, with reading frame beginning at the first base. CDR1 and CDR2 are read off the germline V gene (reference sequence) as DFQATT and SNEGSKA.

The chain was built from TRBV20-1 and TRBJ2-7; TRBD1 is possibly the D segment (6 matching bases). This TCR derives from a human donor in good health (CMV status not recorded). Some clones in this sample may be carry-over from other donors' samples. The sequencing sample was made of PBMCs. The sequence in DNA is TGCAGTGCGCTAACGGGACAAGTGGACGAGCAGTACTTC. It codes for CSALTGQVDEQYF.